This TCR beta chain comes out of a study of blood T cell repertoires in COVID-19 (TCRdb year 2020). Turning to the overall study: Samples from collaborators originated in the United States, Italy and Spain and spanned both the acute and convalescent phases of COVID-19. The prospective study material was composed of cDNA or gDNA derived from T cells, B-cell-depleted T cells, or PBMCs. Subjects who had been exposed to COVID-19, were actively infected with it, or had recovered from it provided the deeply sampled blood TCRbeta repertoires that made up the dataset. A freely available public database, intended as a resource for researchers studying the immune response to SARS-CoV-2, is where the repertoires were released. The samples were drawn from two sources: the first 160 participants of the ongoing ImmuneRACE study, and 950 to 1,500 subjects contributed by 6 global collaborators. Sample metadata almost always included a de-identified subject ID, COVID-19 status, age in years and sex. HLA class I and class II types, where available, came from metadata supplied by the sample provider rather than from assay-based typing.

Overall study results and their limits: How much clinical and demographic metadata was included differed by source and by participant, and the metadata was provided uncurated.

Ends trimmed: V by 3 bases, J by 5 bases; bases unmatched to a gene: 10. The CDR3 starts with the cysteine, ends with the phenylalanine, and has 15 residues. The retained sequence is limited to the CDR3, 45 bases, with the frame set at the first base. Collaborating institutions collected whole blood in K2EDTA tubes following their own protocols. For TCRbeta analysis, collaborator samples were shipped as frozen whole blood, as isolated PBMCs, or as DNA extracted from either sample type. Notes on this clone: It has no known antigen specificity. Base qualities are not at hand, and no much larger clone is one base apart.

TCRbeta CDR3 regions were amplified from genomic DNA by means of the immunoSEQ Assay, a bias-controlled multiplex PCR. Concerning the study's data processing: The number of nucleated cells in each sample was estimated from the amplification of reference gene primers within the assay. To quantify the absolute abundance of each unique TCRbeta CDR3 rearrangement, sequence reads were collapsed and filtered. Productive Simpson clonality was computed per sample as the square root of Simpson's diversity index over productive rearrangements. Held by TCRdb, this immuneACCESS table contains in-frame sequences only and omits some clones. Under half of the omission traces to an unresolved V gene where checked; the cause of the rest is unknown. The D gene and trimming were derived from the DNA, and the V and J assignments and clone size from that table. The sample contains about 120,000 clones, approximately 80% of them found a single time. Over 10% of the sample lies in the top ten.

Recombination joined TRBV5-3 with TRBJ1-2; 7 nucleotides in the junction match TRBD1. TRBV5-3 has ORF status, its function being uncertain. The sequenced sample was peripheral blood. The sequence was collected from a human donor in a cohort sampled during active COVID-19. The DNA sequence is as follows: TGTGCCAGAAGCTGGATGACAGGGATTTGGTATGGCTACACCTTC. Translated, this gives CARSWMTGIWYGYTF.